The 12 T cell receptor beta chains given below trace back to one sample, sequenced in a study of shared clonotypes between healthy human individuals. Assay used: immunoSEQ multiplex PCR; TCRdb lists only in-frame clones, some missing. The repertoire holds more than 2 million clones, with about 95% as singletons. Only CD45RO-negative cells positively selected for CCR7 counted as naive CD8 cells, so terminally differentiated effector memory CD45RA+ cells were excluded. Material: naive CD8+ T cells sorted from blood. The receptors stem from a man between 18 and 29 years old in good health.

The chain links TRBV7-3 to TRBJ2-3; TRBD2 agrees at 7 bases. V lost 5 bases to trimming and J lost 2 bases; unmatched junction nucleotides: 7. The CDR3 extends over 15 amino acids. CDR1 is SGHTA, CDR2 FQGTGA, per germline. In DNA form, the CDR3 reads TGTGCCAGCAGCAGCACCGGGACTAACACAGATACGCAGTATTTT. It codes for CASSSTGTNTDTQYF.

Concerning this clone: The sample has other DNA sequences that encode this CDR3 too. The chain couples TRBV6-1 to TRBJ2-7; 7 nucleotides line up with TRBD1. In germline, CDR1 is MNHNS, CDR2 SASEGT. V was clipped by 5 bases and J by 2 bases; unmatched bases: 3. The CDR3 loop spans 13 amino acids. CDR3 residues: CASSHRGPYEQYF. CDR3 bases: TGTGCCAGCAGTCACAGGGGCCCCTACGAGCAGTACTTC.

The chain joins TRBV5-4 to TRBJ2-7; D gene ambiguous. The ends were cut back, 0 bases at V and 2 bases at J, with 6 bases in the middle. Germline CDR1 SGHNT, CDR2 YYREEE (reference sequence). CDR3 length equals 13 residues. The CDR3 region is CASSLDEAYEQYF. CDR3 nucleotides: TGTGCCAGCAGCTTGGACGAAGCCTACGAGCAGTACTTC.

As regards this clone: An end of the junction does not agree with germline; a read error may underlie this. DNA of the CDR3: TGTGCTAGCAGCTTAAACGGGGGCACCCACGAGCAGTACTTC. It codes for CASSLNGGTHEQYF. The chain is built from TRBV7-7 and TRBJ2-7; D is perhaps TRBD1 or TRBD2 (6 bases each). There are 14 residues in the CDR3. CDR1 SSHAT and CDR2 FNYEAQ come from the germline V gene (reference sequence).

This clone was detected only a few times. The V gene is TRBV9, the J gene TRBJ1-2; maybe TRBD1 (6 bases). V was clipped by 4 bases and J by 0 bases, with 10 bases between them. The CDR3 contains 14 residues. Germline V lookup: CDR1 SGDLS, CDR2 YYNGEE. CDR3 DNA: TGTGCCAGCAGCCCAGGACAGACTAACTATGGCTACACCTTC. Protein product: CASSPGQTNYGYTF. The full variable domain, its missing parts supplied by reference TRBV9 and TRBJ1-2, is DSGVTQTPKHLITATGQRVTLRCSPRSGDLSVYWYQQSLDQGLQFLIQYYNGEERAKGNILERFSAQQFPDLHSELNLSSLELGDSALYFCASSPGQTNYGYTFGSGTRLTVV.

The chain couples TRBV27 to TRBJ2-7; weak D call: TRBD2 (5 bases). Trimming stripped 3 bases from V and 7 bases from J, with 13 bases between. Germline CDR1 and CDR2: MNHEY and SMNVEV (reference sequence). This CDR3 has 13 residues. CDR3 sequence: CASSFGLPGEQYF. CDR3 in DNA: TGTGCCAGCAGTTTTGGACTCCCGGGGGAGCAGTACTTC.

The V gene is TRBV4-3, the J gene TRBJ2-3; D is unresolved. CDR1 and CDR2 from the germline V gene are LGHNA and YSLEER. The length of the CDR3 is 17 residues. Trimming took off 3 bases at V and 0 bases at J, with 16 bases between the two ends. Here the CDR3 reads CASSHDWAPLSTDTQYF. As DNA, the CDR3 is TGCGCCAGCAGCCACGACTGGGCCCCCCTCAGCACAGATACGCAGTATTTT.

This sequence joins TRBV7-9 and TRBJ1-1; no firm D call. The germline V and J ends were trimmed by 5 bases and 0 bases, with 13 bases remaining between them. The germline V gene has CDR1 SEHNR and CDR2 FQNEAQ (reference sequence). The CDR3 is 15 amino acids. CDR3 protein: CASSAAIGLNTEAFF. In nucleotides, the CDR3 is TGTGCCAGCAGCGCTGCCATAGGGTTGAACACTGAAGCTTTCTTT.

The V gene is TRBV27, the J gene TRBJ1-2; TRBD1 aligns across 7 bases. V trimming: 2 bases; J trimming: 6 bases; junction bases outside the gene matches: 12. This CDR3 is built from 16 residues. From germline, CDR1 is MNHEY and CDR2 SMNVEV (reference sequence). The CDR3 coding sequence is TGTGCCAGCAGTTTAGGGACAGCCCTTAACTTTAATGGCTACACCTTC. Encoded protein: CASSLGTALNFNGYTF.

Notes on this clone: Distinct nucleotide sequences in the sample also encode this CDR3. V is TRBV10-1 and J is TRBJ2-7; D gene unclear. Germline V gives CDR1 WNHNN, CDR2 SYGVQD (reference sequence). Between the trimmed V and J ends, which lost 1 base and 0 bases, there was a span of 1 base. The CDR3 runs to 12 residues. The CDR3 DNA is TGCGCCAGCAGTGAGTTCTCCTACGAGCAGTACTTC. Its protein product is CASSEFSYEQYF.

The V gene is TRBV5-6, the J gene TRBJ2-1; no definite D call. Germline V gene data show CDR1 as SGHDT and CDR2 as YYEEEE. This CDR3 is 12 amino acids long. V gave up 4 bases and J gave up 6 bases, with 8 bases separating them. The CDR3 here is CASSHPLNEQFF. The CDR3 DNA follows: TGTGCCAGCAGCCACCCACTCAATGAGCAGTTCTTC.

The chain joins TRBV28 to TRBJ2-7, with 8 bases aligning to TRBD1. The CDR3 contains 14 residues. Germline assignment: CDR1 MDHEN and CDR2 SYDVKM. The V gene end was trimmed by 5 bases and the J gene end by 3 bases; junction bases not matched to a gene: 6. This CDR3 reads CASSAPGQVYEQYF. CDR3 in DNA: TGTGCCAGCAGTGCTCCGGGACAGGTCTACGAGCAGTACTTC.